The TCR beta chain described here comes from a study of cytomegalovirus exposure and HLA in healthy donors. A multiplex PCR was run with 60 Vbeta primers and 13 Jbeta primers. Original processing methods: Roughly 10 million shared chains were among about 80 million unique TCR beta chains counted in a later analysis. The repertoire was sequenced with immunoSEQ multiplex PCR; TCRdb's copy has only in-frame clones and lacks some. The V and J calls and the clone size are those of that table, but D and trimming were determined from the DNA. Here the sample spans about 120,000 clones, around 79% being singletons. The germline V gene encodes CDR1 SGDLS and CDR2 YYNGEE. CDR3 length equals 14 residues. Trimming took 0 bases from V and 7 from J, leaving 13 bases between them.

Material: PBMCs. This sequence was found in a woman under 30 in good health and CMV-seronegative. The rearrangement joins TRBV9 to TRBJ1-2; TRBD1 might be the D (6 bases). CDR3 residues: CASSVAGGVGGYTF. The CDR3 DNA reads TGTGCCAGCAGCGTAGCGGGGGGCGTTGGTGGCTACACCTTC.